This TCR beta chain originates from a study of blood T cell repertoires in COVID-19. Generated by immunoSEQ multiplex PCR, the TCRdb table keeps only in-frame clones and is missing some. This sample has 100,000 to 150,000 clones, with roughly four fifths found just once. The CDR3 is made up of 16 amino acids. Germline V gene sequence: CDR1 LGHNA, CDR2 YNFKEQ. Trimming cost V 1 base and J 7 bases; bases outside gene matches: 11. Sequenced input: peripheral blood. The chain has TRBV4-2 and TRBJ1-2; the match to TRBD1 covers 8 bases. The receptor's source is a man aged 25 to 40 with COVID-19, enrolled during active disease. The CDR3 sequence is CASSQGQGAEEGGYTF. Here the CDR3 DNA reads TGTGCCAGCAGCCAAGGGCAGGGGGCGGAAGAAGGTGGCTACACCTTC.